The rows below give T cell receptor beta chains drawn from one sample of a study of shared clonotypes between healthy human individuals. Assay used: immunoSEQ multiplex PCR; TCRdb lists only in-frame clones, some missing. This sample has 800,000 to 1,200,000 clones; more than 75% occur once, and the top ten carry more than 0.45%. The sequenced sample was memory CD4+ T cells from PBMCs. The source of these receptors is a young man in good health. Some clones in this sample may be carry-over from other donors' samples. The CDR3 runs from the conserved cysteine through the conserved F or W. Each record gives: J gene, V gene, clone size, D gene, CDR3 DNA, CDR3 protein. A D gene is named only where the DNA matches it firmly. The size of a clone is reported for some rows only, either as once, few or many, or as a class for expanded clones.

j_gene: TRBJ2-7
v_gene: TRBV6-5
abundance: NA
d_gene: NA
CDR3nt: TGTGCCAGCAGTTACTCGGCAGGCCCCAGCAGGGAGCAGTACTTC
CDR3aa: CASSYSAGPSREQYF

j_gene: TRBJ1-1
v_gene: TRBV5-1
abundance: NA
d_gene: NA
CDR3nt: TGCGCCAGCAGCAGCGACGGGATGTACACTGAAGCTTTCTTT
CDR3aa: CASSSDGMYTEAFF

j_gene: TRBJ2-2
v_gene: TRBV28
abundance: NA
d_gene: NA
CDR3nt: TGTGCCAGCATATCCTTCACCGGGGAGCTGTTTTTT
CDR3aa: CASISFTGELFF

j_gene: TRBJ1-2
v_gene: TRBV28
abundance: NA
d_gene: NA
CDR3nt: TGTGCCACCCAACTACAGATTAACTATGGCTACACCTTC
CDR3aa: CATQLQINYGYTF

j_gene: TRBJ1-3
v_gene: TRBV7-9
abundance: few
d_gene: TRBD1
CDR3nt: TGTGCCAGCAGCCCCGGGACAGATGCTGGAAACACCATATATTTT
CDR3aa: CASSPGTDAGNTIYF

j_gene: TRBJ2-7
v_gene: TRBV18
abundance: once
d_gene: NA
CDR3nt: TGTGCCAGCTCACCGGACGGTGGGTACGAGCAGTACTTC
CDR3aa: CASSPDGGYEQYF

j_gene: TRBJ1-4
v_gene: TRBV19
abundance: NA
d_gene: NA
CDR3nt: TGTGCCACCCGGACGGCCTCTAATGAAAAACTGTTTTTT
CDR3aa: CATRTASNEKLFF

j_gene: TRBJ1-1
v_gene: TRBV5-1
abundance: NA
d_gene: NA
CDR3nt: TGCGCCAGCAGCTTGGGAAGGGGGGCCATGAACACTGAAGCTTTCTTT
CDR3aa: CASSLGRGAMNTEAFF

j_gene: TRBJ2-3
v_gene: TRBV28
abundance: NA
d_gene: TRBD2
CDR3nt: TGTGCCAGCAGTTTACGAATACTAGCGGCTAGCACAGATACGCAGTATTTT
CDR3aa: CASSLRILAASTDTQYF

j_gene: TRBJ2-7
v_gene: TRBV19
abundance: NA
d_gene: TRBD1
CDR3nt: TGTGCCAGTGGCCGGACAGGGGGATACGAGCAGTACTTC
CDR3aa: CASGRTGGYEQYF

j_gene: TRBJ1-5
v_gene: TRBV9
abundance: many
d_gene: NA
CDR3nt: TGTGCCAGCAGCGCCGGGGAGGCCCCCAATCAGCCCCAGCATTTT
CDR3aa: CASSAGEAPNQPQHF

j_gene: TRBJ2-7
v_gene: TRBV2
abundance: once
d_gene: NA
CDR3nt: TGTGCCAGCAGGAACAGCGTGGAGCAGTACTTC
CDR3aa: CASRNSVEQYF

j_gene: TRBJ1-1
v_gene: TRBV28
abundance: few
d_gene: TRBD1
CDR3nt: TGTGCCACCGGGACAGTCACTGAAGCTTTCTTT
CDR3aa: CATGTVTEAFF

j_gene: TRBJ2-3
v_gene: TRBV5-1
abundance: NA
d_gene: NA
CDR3nt: TGCGCCAGCAGCTTGAGGGACGGGTTAACAGATACGCAGTATTTT
CDR3aa: CASSLRDGLTDTQYF

j_gene: TRBJ1-2
v_gene: TRBV7-2
abundance: NA
d_gene: TRBD1
CDR3nt: TGTGCCAGCAGCCCTGGGACAGGGGGCGTAATTCGCACCTTC
CDR3aa: CASSPGTGGVIRTF

j_gene: TRBJ1-4
v_gene: TRBV7-9
abundance: NA
d_gene: NA
CDR3nt: TGTGCCAGCAGCTTAGTAATGTCAGGCAATGAAAAACTGTTTTTT
CDR3aa: CASSLVMSGNEKLFF

j_gene: TRBJ1-5
v_gene: TRBV7-2
abundance: NA
d_gene: NA
CDR3nt: TGTGCCAGCAGCGCACAGACAGGAAATCAGCCCCAGCATTTT
CDR3aa: CASSAQTGNQPQHF

j_gene: TRBJ1-1
v_gene: TRBV2
abundance: few
d_gene: NA
CDR3nt: TGTGCCAGCAGGGGGACCCGGACTGCTGAAGCTTTCTTT
CDR3aa: CASRGTRTAEAFF

j_gene: TRBJ2-7
v_gene: TRBV5-1
abundance: NA
d_gene: TRBD2
CDR3nt: TGCGCCAGCAGCCAACTAGCGGGAGATACCTACGAGCAGTACTTC
CDR3aa: CASSQLAGDTYEQYF

j_gene: TRBJ1-1
v_gene: TRBV28
abundance: NA
d_gene: TRBD1
CDR3nt: TGTGCCAGCAGCTCCGGAGGACAGGGGAATGAAGCTTTCTTT
CDR3aa: CASSSGGQGNEAFF

j_gene: TRBJ2-7
v_gene: TRBV4-2
abundance: NA
d_gene: NA
CDR3nt: TGTGCCAGCAGCCAAGGGGGGTTGAGCTACGAGCAGTACTTC
CDR3aa: CASSQGGLSYEQYF

j_gene: TRBJ2-5
v_gene: TRBV6-5
abundance: NA
d_gene: NA
CDR3nt: TGTGCCAGCAGTCTCCAGTTCCAAGAGACCCAGTACTTC
CDR3aa: CASSLQFQETQYF